The present T cell receptor (beta chain) was sequenced within a study of patients and donors after allogeneic stem cell transplantation. In germline, CDR1 is SEHNR, CDR2 FQNEAQ (reference sequence). The V end was cut by 5 bases, the J end by 0 bases, with 14 bases between. The CDR3 runs to 16 residues. This clonotype was recorded a few times. Each CDR3 protein is one row after TCRdb ran MiXCR on the RT-PCR reads. The profile covers hundreds of thousands of distinct CDR3 sequences, with roughly 17% appearing a single time and roughly 7% taken by the ten largest. The clonotype was recovered from a human donor who was either an allogeneic HSCT recipient or a stem cell or donor lymphocyte infusion donor (not recorded which). It is not recorded whose cells these are; they may come from a transplant donor. This chain connects TRBV7-9 to TRBJ1-3; D remains ambiguous. Sequenced sample: blood, either unsorted or a sorted T cell fraction (not recorded which). CDR3 region: CASSHRLPSSGNTIYF. Here the CDR3 DNA reads TGTGCCAGCAGCCACAGACTCCCGAGCTCTGGAAACACCATATATTTT.